This T cell receptor (beta chain) is from a study of blood T cell repertoires in COVID-19. On the study more broadly: Whether acute or convalescent, the COVID-19 samples came from the United States, Italy and Spain. PBMCs, B-cell-depleted T cells, or T cells provided the cDNA or gDNA that made up the material.

A Seattle source enrolled patients during active infection and followed them longitudinally. Per the study methods: Reference gene primers were amplified, and this amplification served to estimate nucleated cell counts. Sequenced by immunoSEQ multiplex PCR; TCRdb stores in-frame clones only, minus some. Clone size and V and J calls were adopted from that table, with D and trimming inferred from the DNA. The repertoire has 250,000 to 350,000 clones, approximately 84% of them found once; the top ten carry more than 1.1%. The CDR3 is 15 residues long. In germline, CDR1 is LGHNA, CDR2 YSLEER. The germline V and J ends were trimmed by 2 bases and 1 base, with 9 bases remaining between them.

V usage is TRBV4-3 and J usage is TRBJ1-3; no clear D gene. The receptor was derived from a human donor with COVID-19, enrolled during active disease. The donor label of this sample is uncertain. Sequences were obtained from peripheral blood. The CDR3 protein is CASSQSPLSGNTIYF. The CDR3 DNA follows: TGCGCCAGCAGCCAATCCCCACTTTCTGGAAACACCATATATTTT.